Listed here are 4 T cell receptor beta chains from one sample, sequenced in a study of PD-L1 blockade in urothelial cancer. Libraries were prepared by immunoSEQ multiplex PCR; TCRdb keeps only in-frame clonotypes and omits some of them. The repertoire holds 71,000 or so clones, with 85% to 90% as singletons. The starting material was PBMCs, obtained around atezolizumab (anti-PD-L1) treatment. The receptor set was obtained from a man between 60 and 75 years old with urothelial cancer.

The chain links TRBV19 to TRBJ1-5; 7 bases agree with TRBD1. CDR1 LNHDA and CDR2 SQIVND come from the germline V gene (reference sequence). CDR3 length equals 17 residues. V lost 6 bases, J lost 9 bases, and 20 bases stayed unmatched. CDR3 amino acids: CASRTAGTEVGVWPQHF. CDR3 DNA: TGTGCCAGTAGAACCGCCGGGACAGAGGTTGGGGTTTGGCCCCAGCATTTT.

The DNA of the CDR3 is TGCAGCGTTTCCCCGGAGTTACCTAGGAACACCGGGGAGCTGTTTTTT. Translated: CSVSPELPRNTGELFF. The rearrangement links TRBV29-1 to TRBJ2-2, with D unclear. Looked up from germline, CDR1 is SQVTM and CDR2 is ANQGSEA. The CDR3 is 16 amino acids. With 5 bases removed from V and 1 base from J, the gap between germline ends came to 17 bases.

The rearrangement links TRBV11-2 to TRBJ1-2; D is unclear. The V and J ends lost 0 bases and 8 bases respectively, with 10 bases between them. This CDR3 has 13 residues. In germline, CDR1 is SGHAT, CDR2 FQNNGV. In DNA, the CDR3 is TGTGCCAGCAGCTTAGAGGGTAGAGGGGGCTACACCTTC. This sequence encodes CASSLEGRGGYTF.

The chain combines TRBV28 with TRBJ2-7; D may be TRBD1 (6 bases). The CDR3 sequence is 15 residues long. V was pared by 7 bases and J by 5 bases, with 21 bases between. The V gene's germline CDR1 is MDHEN and CDR2 SYDVKM. CDR3 nucleotide sequence: TGTGCCAGCACCCAAGGAGGACAGATGTTCGACGAGCAGTACTTC. Translating gives CASTQGGQMFDEQYF.